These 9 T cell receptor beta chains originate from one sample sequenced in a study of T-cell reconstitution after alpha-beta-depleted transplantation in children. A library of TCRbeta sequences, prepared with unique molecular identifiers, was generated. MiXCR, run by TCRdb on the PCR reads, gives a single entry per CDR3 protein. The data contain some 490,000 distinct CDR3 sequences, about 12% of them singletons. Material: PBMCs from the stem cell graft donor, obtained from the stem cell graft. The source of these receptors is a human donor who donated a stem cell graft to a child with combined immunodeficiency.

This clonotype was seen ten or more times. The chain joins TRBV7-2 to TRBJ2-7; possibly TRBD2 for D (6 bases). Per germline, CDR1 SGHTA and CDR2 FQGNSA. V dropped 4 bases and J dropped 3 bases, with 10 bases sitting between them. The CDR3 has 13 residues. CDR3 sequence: CASSSTSSYEQYF. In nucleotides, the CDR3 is TGTGCCAGCAGCTCGACTAGTAGCTACGAGCAGTACTTC.

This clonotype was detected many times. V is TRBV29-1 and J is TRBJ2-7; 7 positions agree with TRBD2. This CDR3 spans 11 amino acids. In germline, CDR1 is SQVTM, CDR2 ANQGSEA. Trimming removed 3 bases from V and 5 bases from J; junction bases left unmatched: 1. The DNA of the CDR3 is TGCAGCGTTGATGGGGGGGACGAGCAGTACTTC. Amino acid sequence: CSVDGGDEQYF.

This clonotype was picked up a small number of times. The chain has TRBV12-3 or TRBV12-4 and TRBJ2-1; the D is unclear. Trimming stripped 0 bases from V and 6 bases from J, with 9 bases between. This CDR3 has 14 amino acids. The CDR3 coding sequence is TGTGCCAGCAGTTTAGCGTGGCAGATCAATGAGCAGTTCTTC. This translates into CASSLAWQINEQFF.

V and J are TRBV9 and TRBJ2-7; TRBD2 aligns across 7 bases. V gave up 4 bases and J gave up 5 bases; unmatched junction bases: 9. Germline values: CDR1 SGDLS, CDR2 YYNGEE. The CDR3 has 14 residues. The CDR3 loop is CASSLRTRGDEQYF. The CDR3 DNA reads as TGTGCCAGCAGCCTCAGGACTAGAGGTGACGAGCAGTACTTC.

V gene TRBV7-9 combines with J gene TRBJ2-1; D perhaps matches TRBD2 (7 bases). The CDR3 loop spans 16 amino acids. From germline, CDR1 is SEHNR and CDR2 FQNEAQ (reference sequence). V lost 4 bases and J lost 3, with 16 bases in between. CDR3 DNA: TGTGCCAGCAGCTCGACAGGACTAGTCGTCTACAATGAGCAGTTCTTC. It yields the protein CASSSTGLVVYNEQFF. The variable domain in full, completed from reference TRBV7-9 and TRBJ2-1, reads DTGVSQNPRHKITKRGQNVTFRCDPISEHNRLYWYRQTLGQGPEFLTYFQNEAQLEKSRLLSDRFSAERPKGSFSTLEIQRTEQGDSAMYLCASSSTGLVVYNEQFFGPGTRLTVL.

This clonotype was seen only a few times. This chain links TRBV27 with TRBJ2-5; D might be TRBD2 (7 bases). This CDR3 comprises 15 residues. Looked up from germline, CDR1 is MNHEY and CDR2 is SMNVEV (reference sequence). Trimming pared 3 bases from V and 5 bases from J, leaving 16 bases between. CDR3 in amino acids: CASSFGGGLSETQYF. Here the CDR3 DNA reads TGTGCCAGCAGTTTTGGCGGGGGCCTATCTGAGACCCAGTACTTC.

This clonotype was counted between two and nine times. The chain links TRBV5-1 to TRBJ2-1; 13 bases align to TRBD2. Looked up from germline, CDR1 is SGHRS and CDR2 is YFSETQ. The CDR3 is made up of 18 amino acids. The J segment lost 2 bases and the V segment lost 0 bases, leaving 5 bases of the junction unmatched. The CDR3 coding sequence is TGCGCCAGCAGCTTGGCCGGACTAGCGGGAGCAACCTACAATGAGCAGTTCTTC. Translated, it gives CASSLAGLAGATYNEQFF.

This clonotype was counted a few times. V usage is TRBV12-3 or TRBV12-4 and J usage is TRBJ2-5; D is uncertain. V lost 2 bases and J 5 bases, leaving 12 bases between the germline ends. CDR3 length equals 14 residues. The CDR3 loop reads CASSLLRQAETQYF. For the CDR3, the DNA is TGTGCCAGCAGTTTACTCAGGCAGGCGGAGACCCAGTACTTC.

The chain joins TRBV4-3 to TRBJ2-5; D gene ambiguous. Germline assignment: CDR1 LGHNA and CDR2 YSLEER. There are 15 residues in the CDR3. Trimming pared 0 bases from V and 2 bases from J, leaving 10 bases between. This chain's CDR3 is CASSQDPTPQETQYF. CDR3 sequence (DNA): TGCGCCAGCAGCCAAGATCCGACACCTCAAGAGACCCAGTACTTC.